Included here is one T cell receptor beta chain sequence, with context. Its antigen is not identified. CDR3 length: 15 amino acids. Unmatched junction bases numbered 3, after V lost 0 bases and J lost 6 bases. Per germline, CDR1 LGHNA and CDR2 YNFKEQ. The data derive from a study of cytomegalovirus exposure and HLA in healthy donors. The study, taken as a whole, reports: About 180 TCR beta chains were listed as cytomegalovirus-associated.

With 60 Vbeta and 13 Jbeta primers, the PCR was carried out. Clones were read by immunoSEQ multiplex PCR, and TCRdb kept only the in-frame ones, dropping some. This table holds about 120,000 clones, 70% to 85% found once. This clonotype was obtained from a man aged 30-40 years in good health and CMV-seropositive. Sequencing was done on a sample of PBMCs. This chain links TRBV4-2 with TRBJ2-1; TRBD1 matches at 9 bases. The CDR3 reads CASSQEGDRANEQFF. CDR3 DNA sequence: TGTGCCAGCAGCCAAGAAGGGGACAGGGCCAATGAGCAGTTCTTC.